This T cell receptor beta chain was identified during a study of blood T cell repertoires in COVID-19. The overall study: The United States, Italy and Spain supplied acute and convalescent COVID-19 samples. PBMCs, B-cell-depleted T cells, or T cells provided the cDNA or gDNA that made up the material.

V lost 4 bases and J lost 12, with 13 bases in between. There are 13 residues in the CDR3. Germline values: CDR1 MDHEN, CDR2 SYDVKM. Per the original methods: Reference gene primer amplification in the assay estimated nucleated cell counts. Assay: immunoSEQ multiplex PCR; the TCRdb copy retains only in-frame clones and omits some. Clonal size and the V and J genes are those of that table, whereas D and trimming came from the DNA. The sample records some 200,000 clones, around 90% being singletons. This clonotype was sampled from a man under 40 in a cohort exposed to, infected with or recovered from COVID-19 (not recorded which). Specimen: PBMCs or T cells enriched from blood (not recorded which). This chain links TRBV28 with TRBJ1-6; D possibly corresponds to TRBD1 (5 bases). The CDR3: CASSSPTGLPLHF. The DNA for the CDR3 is TGTGCCAGCAGTTCGCCTACAGGTTTACCCCTCCACTTT.